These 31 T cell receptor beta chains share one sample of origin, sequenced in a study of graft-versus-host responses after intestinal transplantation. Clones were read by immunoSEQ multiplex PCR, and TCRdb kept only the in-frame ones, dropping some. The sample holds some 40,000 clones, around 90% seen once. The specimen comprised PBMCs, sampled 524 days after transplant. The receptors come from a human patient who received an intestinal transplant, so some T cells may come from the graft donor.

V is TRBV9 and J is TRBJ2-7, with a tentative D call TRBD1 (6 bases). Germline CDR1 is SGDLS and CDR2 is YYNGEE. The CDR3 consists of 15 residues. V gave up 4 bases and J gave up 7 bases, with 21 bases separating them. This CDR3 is CASSTTGLASKEQYF. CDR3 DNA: TGTGCCAGCAGCACCACAGGGCTCGCATCTAAAGAGCAGTACTTC.

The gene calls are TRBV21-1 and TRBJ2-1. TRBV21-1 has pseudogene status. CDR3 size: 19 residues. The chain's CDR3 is CASSQKSGTTTSSYNEQFF. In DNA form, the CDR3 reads TGTGCCAGCAGCCAGAAATCCGGGACGACGACAAGCTCCTACAATGAGCAGTTCTTC.

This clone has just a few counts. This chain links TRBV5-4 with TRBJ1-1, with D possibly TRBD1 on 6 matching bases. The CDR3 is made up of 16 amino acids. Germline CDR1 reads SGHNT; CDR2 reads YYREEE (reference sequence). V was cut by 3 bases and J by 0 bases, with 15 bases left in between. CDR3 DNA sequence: TGTGCCAGCAGCTCAGACAGGCTGGAAATGAACACTGAAGCTTTCTTT. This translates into CASSSDRLEMNTEAFF.

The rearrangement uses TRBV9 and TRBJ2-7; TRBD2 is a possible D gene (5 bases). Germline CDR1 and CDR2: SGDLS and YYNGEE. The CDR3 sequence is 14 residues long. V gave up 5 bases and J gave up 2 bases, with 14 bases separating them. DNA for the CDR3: TGTGCCAGCAGTGAAGAGGAGGATCCCTACGAGCAGTACTTC. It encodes CASSEEEDPYEQYF.

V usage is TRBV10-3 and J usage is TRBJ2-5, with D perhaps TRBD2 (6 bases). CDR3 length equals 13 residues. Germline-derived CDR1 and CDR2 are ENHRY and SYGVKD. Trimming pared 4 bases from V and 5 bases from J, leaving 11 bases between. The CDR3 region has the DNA TGTGCCATCAGTGGGAGGGCCGGGGAGACCCAGTACTTC. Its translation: CAISGRAGETQYF.

This chain's CDR3 is CASSLAPGVTNYEQYF. The CDR3 DNA reads as TGTGCCAGCAGCTTAGCGCCAGGGGTTACAAACTACGAGCAGTACTTC. The chain recombines TRBV7-9 with TRBJ2-7; TRBD1 is a possible D gene (6 bases). This CDR3 has 16 residues. V was trimmed by 0 bases and J by 3 bases, leaving 15 bases between them. Germline V CDR1 and CDR2: SEHNR, FQNEAQ (reference sequence).

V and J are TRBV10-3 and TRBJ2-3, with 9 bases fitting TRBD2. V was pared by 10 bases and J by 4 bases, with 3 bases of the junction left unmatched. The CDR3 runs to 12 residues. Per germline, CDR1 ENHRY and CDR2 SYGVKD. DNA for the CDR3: TGTGCCACCCGACTAGCGGCAGATACGCAGTATTTT. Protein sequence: CATRLAADTQYF.

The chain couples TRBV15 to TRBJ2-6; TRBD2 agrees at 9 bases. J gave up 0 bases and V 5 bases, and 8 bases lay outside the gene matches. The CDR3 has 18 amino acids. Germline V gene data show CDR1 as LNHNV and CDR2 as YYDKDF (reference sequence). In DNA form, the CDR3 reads TGTGCCACCAGCGCTCTTAGCGGGAGAAGCTCTGGGGCCAACGTCCTGACTTTC. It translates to CATSALSGRSSGANVLTF.

The CDR3 protein is CASSIETGRGTWGDEQFF. CDR3 DNA sequence: TGTGCCAGTAGTATAGAAACGGGGCGGGGTACGTGGGGAGATGAGCAGTTCTTC. The chain joins TRBV19 to TRBJ2-1; possible D gene TRBD2, 6 bases. V lost 0 bases, J lost 8 bases, and 23 bases lay in between. The CDR3 totals 18 residues. CDR1 and CDR2 from the germline V gene are LNHDA and SQIVND (reference sequence).

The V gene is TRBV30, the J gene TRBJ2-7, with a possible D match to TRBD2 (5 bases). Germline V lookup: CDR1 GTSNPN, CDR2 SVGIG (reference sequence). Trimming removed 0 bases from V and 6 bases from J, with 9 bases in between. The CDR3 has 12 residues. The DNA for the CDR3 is TGTGCCTGGAGTGTACAGCTAGCCGAGCAGTACTTC. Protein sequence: CAWSVQLAEQYF.

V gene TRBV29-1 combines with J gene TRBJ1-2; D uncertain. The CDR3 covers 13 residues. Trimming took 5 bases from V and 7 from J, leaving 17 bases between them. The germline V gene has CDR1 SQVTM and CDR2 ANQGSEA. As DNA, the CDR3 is TGCAGCGTTTATAAGGACCTTATTACTGGCTACACCTTC. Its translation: CSVYKDLITGYTF.

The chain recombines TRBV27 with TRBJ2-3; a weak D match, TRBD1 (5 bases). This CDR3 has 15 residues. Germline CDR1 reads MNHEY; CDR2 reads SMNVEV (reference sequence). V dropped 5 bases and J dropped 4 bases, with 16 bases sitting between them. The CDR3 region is CASSPWAGWADTQYF. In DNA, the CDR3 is TGTGCCAGCAGTCCCTGGGCAGGGTGGGCAGATACGCAGTATTTT.

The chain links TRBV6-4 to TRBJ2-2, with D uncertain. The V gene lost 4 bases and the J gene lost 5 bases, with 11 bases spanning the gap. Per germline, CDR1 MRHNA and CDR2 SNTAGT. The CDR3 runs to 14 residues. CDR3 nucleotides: TGTGCCAGCAGTGTCGGTTTGGGGACCGGGGAGCTGTTTTTT. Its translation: CASSVGLGTGELFF.

The CDR3 DNA follows: TGTGCCATCCCAGGAGTCCGGGTGTGGACTAATGAAAAACTGTTTTTT. Translating gives CAIPGVRVWTNEKLFF. This chain uses TRBV27 with TRBJ1-4; D gene uncertain. Deletions cut 10 bases from V and 2 bases from J, with 20 bases between. Germline lookup yields CDR1 MNHEY and CDR2 SMNVEV (reference sequence). The CDR3 spans 16 residues.

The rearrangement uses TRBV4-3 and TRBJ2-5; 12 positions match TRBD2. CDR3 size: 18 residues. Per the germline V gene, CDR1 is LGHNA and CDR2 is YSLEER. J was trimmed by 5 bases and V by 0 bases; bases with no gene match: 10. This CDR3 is CASSQESRLAGVGETQYF. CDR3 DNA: TGCGCCAGCAGCCAAGAGTCCCGACTAGCGGGAGTTGGGGAGACCCAGTACTTC.

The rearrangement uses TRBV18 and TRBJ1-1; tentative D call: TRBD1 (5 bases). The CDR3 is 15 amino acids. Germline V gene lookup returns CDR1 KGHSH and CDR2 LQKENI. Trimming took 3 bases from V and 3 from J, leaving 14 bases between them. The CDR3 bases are TGTGCCAGCTCACCTTATGGGGGGAAAGACACTGAAGCTTTCTTT. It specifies CASSPYGGKDTEAFF.

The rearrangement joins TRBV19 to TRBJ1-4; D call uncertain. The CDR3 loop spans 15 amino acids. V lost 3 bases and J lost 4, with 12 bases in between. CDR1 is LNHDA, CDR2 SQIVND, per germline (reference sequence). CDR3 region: CASSIRTASNEKLFF. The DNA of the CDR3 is TGTGCCAGTAGTATTAGGACGGCCAGTAATGAAAAACTGTTTTTT.

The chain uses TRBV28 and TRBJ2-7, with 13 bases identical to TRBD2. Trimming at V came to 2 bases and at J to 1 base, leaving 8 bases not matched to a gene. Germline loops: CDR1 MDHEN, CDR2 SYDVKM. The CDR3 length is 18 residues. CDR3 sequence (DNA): TGTGCCAGCAGTTTAGGGGGACTAGCGGGATGGGCTTCCTACGAGCAGTACTTC. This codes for CASSLGGLAGWASYEQYF.

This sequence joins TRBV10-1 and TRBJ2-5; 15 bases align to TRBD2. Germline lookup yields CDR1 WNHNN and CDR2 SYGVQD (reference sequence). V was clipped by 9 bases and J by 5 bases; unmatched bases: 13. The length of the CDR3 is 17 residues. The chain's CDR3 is CARRTSGRELQRETQYF. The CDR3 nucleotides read TGCGCCAGGAGGACTAGCGGGAGGGAGCTCCAAAGGGAGACCCAGTACTTC.

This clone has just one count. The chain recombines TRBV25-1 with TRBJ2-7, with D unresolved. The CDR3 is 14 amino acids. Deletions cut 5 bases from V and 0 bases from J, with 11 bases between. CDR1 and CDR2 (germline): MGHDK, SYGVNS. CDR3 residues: CASSINGLSYEQYF. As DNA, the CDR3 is TGTGCCAGCAGTATCAACGGGCTCTCCTACGAGCAGTACTTC.

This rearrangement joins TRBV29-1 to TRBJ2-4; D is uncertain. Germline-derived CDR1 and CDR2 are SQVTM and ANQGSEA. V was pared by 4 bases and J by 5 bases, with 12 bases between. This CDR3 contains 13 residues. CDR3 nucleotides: TGCAGCGTTGTTTTGGGGTTGGAAAACATTCAGTACTTC. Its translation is CSVVLGLENIQYF.

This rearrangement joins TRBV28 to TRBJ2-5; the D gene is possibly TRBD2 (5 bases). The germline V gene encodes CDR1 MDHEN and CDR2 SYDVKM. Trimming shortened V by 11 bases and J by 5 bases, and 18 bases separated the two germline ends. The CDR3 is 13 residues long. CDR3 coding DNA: TGTGCCGGCTCCCCGGGAAATGGCGAGACCCAGTACTTC. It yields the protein CAGSPGNGETQYF.

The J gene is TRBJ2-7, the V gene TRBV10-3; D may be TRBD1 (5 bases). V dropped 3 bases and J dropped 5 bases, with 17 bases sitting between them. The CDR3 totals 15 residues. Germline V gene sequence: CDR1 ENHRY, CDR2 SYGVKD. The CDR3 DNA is TGTGCCATCAGTGAAAGGCCAGGGAAGGGCGACGAGCAGTACTTC. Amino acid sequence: CAISERPGKGDEQYF.

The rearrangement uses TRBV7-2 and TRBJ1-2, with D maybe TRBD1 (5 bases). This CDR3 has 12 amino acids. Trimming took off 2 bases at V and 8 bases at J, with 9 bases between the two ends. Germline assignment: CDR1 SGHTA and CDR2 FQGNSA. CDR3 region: CASSLSGGGYTF. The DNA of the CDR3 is TGTGCCAGCAGCTTATCCGGGGGGGGCTACACCTTC.

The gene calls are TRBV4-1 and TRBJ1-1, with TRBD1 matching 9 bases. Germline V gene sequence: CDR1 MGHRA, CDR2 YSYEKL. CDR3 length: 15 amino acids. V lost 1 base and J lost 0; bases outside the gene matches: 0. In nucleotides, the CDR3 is TGCGCCAGCAGCCAAGGGACAGGGGTGAACACTGAAGCTTTCTTT. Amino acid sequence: CASSQGTGVNTEAFF.

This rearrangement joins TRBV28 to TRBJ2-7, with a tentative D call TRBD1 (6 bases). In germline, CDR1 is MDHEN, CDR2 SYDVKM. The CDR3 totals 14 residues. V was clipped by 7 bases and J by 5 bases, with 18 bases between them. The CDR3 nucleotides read TGTGCCAGCAACTCAGGGGAGATTGGCAACGAGCAGTACTTC. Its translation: CASNSGEIGNEQYF.

CDR3 in amino acids: CASSLGGYSNQPQHF. The CDR3 coding sequence is TGCGCCAGCAGCTTGGGGGGCTATAGCAATCAGCCCCAGCATTTT. The chain couples TRBV5-1 to TRBJ1-5, with D possibly TRBD1 on 5 matching bases. Per germline, CDR1 SGHRS and CDR2 YFSETQ. V lost 0 bases, J lost 0 bases, and 7 bases lay in between. The CDR3 length is 15 residues.

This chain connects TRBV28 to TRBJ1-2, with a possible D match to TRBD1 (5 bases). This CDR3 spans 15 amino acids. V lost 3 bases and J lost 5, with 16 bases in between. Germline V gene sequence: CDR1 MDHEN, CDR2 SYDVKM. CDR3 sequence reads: CASSFRGTVRYGYTF. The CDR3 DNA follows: TGTGCCAGCAGTTTTCGAGGGACGGTTCGTTATGGCTACACCTTC.

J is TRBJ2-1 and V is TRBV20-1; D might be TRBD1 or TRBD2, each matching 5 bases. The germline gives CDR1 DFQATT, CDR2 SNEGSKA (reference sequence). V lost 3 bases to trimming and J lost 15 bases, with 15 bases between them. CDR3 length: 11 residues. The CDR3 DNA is TGCAGTGCTAGCGGGGATGAGGGGTCGTTCTTC. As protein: CSASGDEGSFF.

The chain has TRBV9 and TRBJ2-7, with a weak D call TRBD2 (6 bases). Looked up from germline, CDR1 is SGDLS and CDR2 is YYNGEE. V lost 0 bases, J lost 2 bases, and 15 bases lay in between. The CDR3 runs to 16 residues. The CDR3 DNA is TGTGCCAGCAGCGTAGGGGGGACTCCTAATCCCTACGAGCAGTACTTC. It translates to CASSVGGTPNPYEQYF.

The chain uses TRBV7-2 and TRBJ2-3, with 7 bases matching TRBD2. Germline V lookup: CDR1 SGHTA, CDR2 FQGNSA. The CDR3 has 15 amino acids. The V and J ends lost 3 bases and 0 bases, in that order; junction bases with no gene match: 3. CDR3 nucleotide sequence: TGTGCCAGCAGCTTCAGCGGGGCTAGCACAGATACGCAGTATTTT. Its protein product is CASSFSGASTDTQYF.